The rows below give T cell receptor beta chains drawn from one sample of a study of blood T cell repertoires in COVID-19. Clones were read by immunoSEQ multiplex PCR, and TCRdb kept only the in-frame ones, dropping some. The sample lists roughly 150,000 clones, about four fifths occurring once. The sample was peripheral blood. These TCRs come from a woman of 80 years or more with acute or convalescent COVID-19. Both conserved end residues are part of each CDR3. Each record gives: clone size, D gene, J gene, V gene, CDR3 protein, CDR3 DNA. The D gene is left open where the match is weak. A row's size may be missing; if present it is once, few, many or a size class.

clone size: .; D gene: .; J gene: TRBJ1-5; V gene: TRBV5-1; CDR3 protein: CASASDTGPQHF; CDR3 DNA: TGCGCCAGCGCCTCGGATACGGGGCCCCAGCATTTT
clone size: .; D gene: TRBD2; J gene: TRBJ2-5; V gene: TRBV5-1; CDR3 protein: CASSLTSGGAETQYF; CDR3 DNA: TGCGCCAGCAGCCTGACTAGCGGGGGGGCGGAGACCCAGTACTTC
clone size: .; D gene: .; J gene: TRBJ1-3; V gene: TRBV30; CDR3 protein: CAWTGYGNTIYF; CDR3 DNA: TGTGCCTGGACAGGGTACGGAAACACCATATATTTT
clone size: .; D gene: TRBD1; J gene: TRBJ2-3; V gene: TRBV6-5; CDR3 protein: CASSYGDRSTDTQYF; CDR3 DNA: TGTGCCAGCAGTTATGGGGACAGGAGCACAGATACGCAGTATTTT
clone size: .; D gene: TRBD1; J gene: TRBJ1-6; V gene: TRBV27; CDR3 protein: CASRRQGPNSPLHF; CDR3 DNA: TGTGCCAGCAGGAGACAGGGTCCGAATTCACCCCTCCACTTT
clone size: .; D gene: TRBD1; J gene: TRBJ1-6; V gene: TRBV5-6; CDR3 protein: CASSLGTGANSPLHF; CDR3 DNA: TGTGCCAGCAGCTTGGGGACAGGGGCGAATTCACCCCTCCACTTT
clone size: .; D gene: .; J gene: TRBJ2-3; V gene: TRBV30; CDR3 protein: CAWSVQLSTDTQYF; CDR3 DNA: TGTGCCTGGAGTGTACAATTGTCTACAGATACGCAGTATTTT
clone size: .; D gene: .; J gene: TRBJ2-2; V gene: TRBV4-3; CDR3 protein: CASSQNRDTGELFF; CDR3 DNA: TGCGCCAGCAGCCAAAACAGGGATACCGGGGAGCTGTTTTTT
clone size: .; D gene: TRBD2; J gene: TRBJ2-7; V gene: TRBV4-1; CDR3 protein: CASSQDLGEAGVSEQYF; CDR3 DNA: TGCGCCAGCAGCCAAGACCTCGGGGAAGCGGGAGTTTCCGAGCAGTACTTC
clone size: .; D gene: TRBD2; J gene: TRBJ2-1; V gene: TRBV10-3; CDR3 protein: CAISPSGIGNEQFF; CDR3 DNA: TGTGCCATCAGTCCTAGCGGGATAGGGAATGAGCAGTTCTTC
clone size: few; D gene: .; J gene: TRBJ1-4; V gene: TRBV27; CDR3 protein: CASSLRTRGNEKLFF; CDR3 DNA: TGTGCCAGCAGTCTCAGGACCAGGGGTAATGAAAAACTGTTTTTT
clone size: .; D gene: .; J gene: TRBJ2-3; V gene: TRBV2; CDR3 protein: CASSDGTLLTDTQYF; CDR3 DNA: TGTGCCAGCAGTGATGGTACTTTACTCACAGATACGCAGTATTTT
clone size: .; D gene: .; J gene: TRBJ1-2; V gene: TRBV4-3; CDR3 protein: CASSQDSAGNYGYTF; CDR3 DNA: TGCGCCAGCAGCCAAGATTCGGCAGGAAACTATGGCTACACCTTC